The subject of this entry is one TCR beta chain. Its specificity is unknown. The data belong to a study of blood T cells in healthy people across ages. Findings and limits, study-wide: Per million T cells, the diversity of TCR beta decreased roughly linearly as age advanced.

Germline V lookup: CDR1 MDHEN, CDR2 SYDVKM. The CDR3 length is 16 residues. Trimming removed 7 bases at V and 0 bases at J, with 18 bases between. Through a sample-barcoded 5' primer and a J-beta primer mix, a second PCR was run for roughly 6 to 11 cycles. Every cDNA molecule carried a tag from a template-switch adaptor bearing 12 random nucleotides. Each CDR3 protein is one row after TCRdb ran MiXCR on the 5' RACE reads. Of under 2,000,000 distinct CDR3 sequences listed, less than 50% were seen once; the top ten hold roughly 2.1%. The total RNA that was extracted per sample amounted to at least 5.5 micrograms.

This sequence was found in a woman between 35 and 50 years old in good health. Input material: blood. V gene TRBV28 combines with J gene TRBJ1-2; the D is unclear. The CDR3 region has the DNA TGTGCCAGCATTTCCACAGCATTACTATCTAACTATGGCTACACCTTC. The encoded protein is CASISTALLSNYGYTF.